These 12 T cell receptor beta chains originate from one sample sequenced in a study of identical twins. Each CDR3 protein is one row after TCRdb ran MiXCR on the 5' RACE reads. The sample gives roughly 240,000 distinct CDR3 sequences, 6.5% to 9% of which show up once; over 5% is in the top ten. This same sample was also taken into another study, of yellow fever vaccine responses in identical twins.

The material sequenced was CD8+ T cells sorted from blood. Source of these receptors: a woman aged 18-30 years in good health.

This clonotype was seen repeatedly, ten times or more. The chain combines TRBV7-9 with TRBJ2-7; a weak D match, TRBD2 (5 bases). Germline loops: CDR1 SEHNR, CDR2 FQNEAQ (reference sequence). This CDR3 has 17 residues. V was clipped by 2 bases and J by 0 bases, with 17 bases between them. The CDR3 loop is CASSLPSSGISSYEQYF. The DNA of the CDR3 is TGTGCCAGCAGCTTACCGTCCTCCGGGATATCCTCCTACGAGCAGTACTTC.

Ten or more counts support this clonotype. The chain is built from TRBV24-1 and TRBJ1-5, with D tentatively TRBD1 (6 bases). The germline gives CDR1 KGHDR, CDR2 SFDVKD. The V and J ends lost 3 bases and 3 bases respectively, with 11 bases between them. The length of the CDR3 is 15 residues. The CDR3 loop is CATSDRQDPNQPQHF. The CDR3 bases are TGTGCCACCAGTGATCGACAGGACCCCAATCAGCCCCAGCATTTT.

This clonotype was found a few times. This rearrangement joins TRBV20-1 to TRBJ2-5; 11 bases map to TRBD2. Germline assignment: CDR1 DFQATT and CDR2 SNEGSKA (reference sequence). CDR3 length: 17 residues. With V trimmed by 6 bases and J by 2 bases, 14 bases remained unmatched. The chain's CDR3 is CSARQGASGGIQETQYF. The CDR3 bases are TGCAGTGCCCGACAAGGGGCTAGCGGGGGGATACAAGAGACCCAGTACTTC.

The chain employs TRBV11-3 and TRBJ1-1; no definite D call. CDR1 is SGHNT and CDR2 is YENEEA in the germline V gene. The V gene lost 3 bases and the J gene lost 6 bases, with 14 bases spanning the gap. The CDR3 consists of 14 residues. CDR3 sequence reads: CASSFLRDRAEAFF. The CDR3 bases are TGTGCCAGCAGCTTTCTACGTGATCGTGCTGAAGCTTTCTTT.

Only a few counts were recorded for this clonotype. The gene calls are TRBV12-3 or TRBV12-4 and TRBJ2-3; the D is unclear. The V end was cut by 4 bases, the J end by 5 bases, with 10 bases between. CDR3 length equals 13 residues. The CDR3 region is CASSSRNRDTQYF. The CDR3 DNA is TGTGCCAGCAGTTCTCGAAACAGAGATACGCAGTATTTT.

This clonotype was found many times. This chain joins TRBV4-1 and TRBJ2-7; 10 bases are a match to TRBD2. V shed 0 bases and J 1 base; nucleotides not matched to a gene: 3. Per germline, CDR1 MGHRA and CDR2 YSYEKL. This CDR3 comprises 16 residues. DNA for the CDR3: TGCGCCAGCAGCCAAGAAGGGACTAGCGTTTCCTACGAGCAGTACTTC. This translates into CASSQEGTSVSYEQYF.

The CDR3 DNA reads as TGTGCCAGCAGCTTCTGGGCAGGAAGCACAGATACGCAGTATTTT. Residues: CASSFWAGSTDTQYF. This sequence joins TRBV11-2 and TRBJ2-3; D gene ambiguous. The CDR3 is made up of 15 amino acids. The V gene lost 3 bases and the J gene lost 0 bases, with 10 bases spanning the gap. Germline V gene sequence: CDR1 SGHAT, CDR2 FQNNGV.

This clonotype was detected only a few times. The J gene is TRBJ1-2, the V gene TRBV25-1; 11 positions match TRBD1. The CDR3 is 17 amino acids. J lost 4 bases, V lost 3 bases, and 10 bases had no gene match. Germline assignment: CDR1 MGHDK and CDR2 SYGVNS. The CDR3 loop is CASSDRTGGRPSYGYTF. The CDR3 bases are TGTGCCAGCAGTGACCGGACAGGGGGCAGGCCGAGCTATGGCTACACCTTC.

The chain uses TRBV15 and TRBJ2-3; D not certain. Trimming shortened V by 5 bases and J by 4 bases, and 7 bases separated the two germline ends. CDR1 and CDR2 from the germline V gene are LNHNV and YYDKDF (reference sequence). The CDR3 length is 12 residues. This chain's CDR3 is CATSDWPDTQYF. CDR3 coding DNA: TGTGCCACCAGCGACTGGCCAGATACGCAGTATTTT.

Ten or more counts support this clonotype. The chain recombines TRBV20-1 with TRBJ2-7; D remains ambiguous. The V and J ends lost 2 bases and 0 bases respectively, with 8 bases between them. Germline V gene data show CDR1 as DFQATT and CDR2 as SNEGSKA (reference sequence). The CDR3 is made up of 13 amino acids. The CDR3 DNA reads as TGCAGTGCTAGACCCCCTAGCTCCTACGAGCAGTACGTC. Protein sequence: CSARPPSSYEQYV.

This clonotype was seen only a few times. This chain links TRBV20-1 with TRBJ2-3, with 9 bases identical to TRBD2. The CDR3 has 17 amino acids. CDR1 is DFQATT and CDR2 is SNEGSKA in the germline V gene (reference sequence). The junction had 12 bases not matched to a gene; V was cut back by 2 bases and J by 3 bases. The DNA of the CDR3 is TGCAGTGCTAGACTCCGGAGGGGCGGGGGGGCTACAGATACGCAGTATTTT. It codes for CSARLRRGGGATDTQYF.

At least ten counts were recorded for this clonotype. The chain is built from TRBV27 and TRBJ2-7; 9 bases line up with TRBD2. Looked up from germline, CDR1 is MNHEY and CDR2 is SMNVEV (reference sequence). The junction had 5 bases not matched to a gene; V was cut back by 0 bases and J by 5 bases. The CDR3 runs to 15 residues. CDR3 in amino acids: CASSLSPSGINEQYF. CDR3 DNA sequence: TGTGCCAGCAGTTTATCCCCTAGCGGGATAAACGAGCAGTACTTC.